This T cell receptor (beta chain) appears in the sequencing data of a study of human T cells and chemical hapten exposure. Time point defined: pre-sensitization, week 0. This sample's treatment: therapeutic diphenylcyclopropenone sensitization with weekly scalp DPC. In this sample, this clonotype turned up a few times. Via MiXCR, TCRdb re-called the RACE reads, giving one row per CDR3 protein. This repertoire shows around 200,000 distinct CDR3 sequences, roughly 30% found once; its top ten account for 2.5% to 3.5%. The receptor comes from a woman between 25 and 40 years old with alopecia areata. Some clones in this sample may be carry-over from other donors' samples. The sequencing here drew on whole blood, taken in connection with sensitization to the hapten diphenylcyclopropenone (DPC).

CDR3: CSASQSTDTQYF. Here the CDR3 DNA reads TGCAGTGCTTCCCAAAGCACAGATACGCAGTATTTT. The V call is TRBV20-1, the J call TRBJ2-3; D ambiguous. Deletions cut 5 bases from V and 0 bases from J, with 6 bases between. This CDR3 has 12 amino acids. CDR1 and CDR2 from the germline V gene are DFQATT and SNEGSKA (reference sequence).